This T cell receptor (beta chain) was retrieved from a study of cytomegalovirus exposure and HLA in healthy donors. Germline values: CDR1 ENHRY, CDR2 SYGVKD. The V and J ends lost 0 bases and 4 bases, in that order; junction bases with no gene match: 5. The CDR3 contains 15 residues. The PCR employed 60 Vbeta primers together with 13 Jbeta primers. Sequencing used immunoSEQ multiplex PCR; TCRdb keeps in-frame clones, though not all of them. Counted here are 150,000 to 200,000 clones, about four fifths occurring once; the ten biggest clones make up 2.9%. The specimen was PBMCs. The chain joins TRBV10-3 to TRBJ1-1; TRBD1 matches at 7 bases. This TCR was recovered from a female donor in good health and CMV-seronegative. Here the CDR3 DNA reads TGTGCCATCAGTGAGTCGGGACAGTGGGGCACTGAAGCTTTCTTT. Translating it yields CAISESGQWGTEAFF.